This TCR beta chain was recovered during a study of human T cells and chemical hapten exposure. In the study overall: Chiefly female patients presented with alopecia areata, totalis or universalis.

Study-level results: Counts of TCRs expanded at PT1 correlated positively with patch test score. There were significantly more large CDR3 similarity clusters among expanded TCRs than among controls.

From the RACE reads, TCRdb called clonotypes with MiXCR, one entry per CDR3 protein. The sample has more than 65,000 distinct CDR3 sequences; about a tenth are singletons. This clonotype was seen many times. Antigen unknown. This CDR3 is 15 amino acids long. V gave up 7 bases and J gave up 6 bases, with 19 bases separating them. Germline assignment: CDR1 MNHEY and CDR2 SVGAGI. The time point here: patch test 1, 2 weeks after DPC sensitization. Stated treatment: therapeutic diphenylcyclopropenone sensitization with weekly scalp DPC. The sample consisted of whole blood, taken in connection with sensitization to the hapten diphenylcyclopropenone (DPC). The chain combines TRBV6-5 with TRBJ2-1, with TRBD2 as a possible D gene (5 bases). The TCR comes from a woman between 45 and 60 years old with alopecia areata. Some clones in this sample may be carry-over from other donors' samples. The CDR3 loop is CASTPSGFASNEQFF. The CDR3 DNA is TGTGCCAGCACCCCCAGCGGATTTGCCTCCAATGAGCAGTTCTTC.